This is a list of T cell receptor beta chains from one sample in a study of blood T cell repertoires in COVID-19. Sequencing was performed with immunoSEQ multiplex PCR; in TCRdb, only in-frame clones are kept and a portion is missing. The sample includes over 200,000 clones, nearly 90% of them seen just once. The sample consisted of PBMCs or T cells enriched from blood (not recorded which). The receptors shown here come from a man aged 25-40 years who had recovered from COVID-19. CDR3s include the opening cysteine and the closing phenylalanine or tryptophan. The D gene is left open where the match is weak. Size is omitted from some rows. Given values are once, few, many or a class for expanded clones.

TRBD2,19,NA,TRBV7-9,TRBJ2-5,TGTGCCAGCAGCTTACAAGGGGCTAGCGGGGGAAGTTCCAAATTTTCCCAGTACTTC,CASSLQGASGGSSKFSQYF
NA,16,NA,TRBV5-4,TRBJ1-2,TGTGCCAGCAGCCCCAATTCGGGAGACCCAAACTATGGCTACACCTTC,CASSPNSGDPNYGYTF
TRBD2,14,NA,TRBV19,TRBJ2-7,TGTGCCAGTAGGCCCCTAGCGGGAGTGGGCGAGCAGTACTTC,CASRPLAGVGEQYF
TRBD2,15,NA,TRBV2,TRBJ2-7,TGTGCCAGCAGTGAAGCTGGCGGGAGGGGTTACGAGCAGTACTTC,CASSEAGGRGYEQYF
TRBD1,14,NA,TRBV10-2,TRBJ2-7,TGCGCCAGCAGGGCTACAGGGGTGTTAGACGAGCAGTACTTC,CASRATGVLDEQYF
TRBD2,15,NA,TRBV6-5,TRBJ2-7,TGTGCCAGCGGCTTATACCGGGACTACTCCTACGAGCAGTACTTC,CASGLYRDYSYEQYF
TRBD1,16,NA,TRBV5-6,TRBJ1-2,TGTGCCAGCAGCTTGGGATTGGGACAGCTTAACTATGGCTACACCTTC,CASSLGLGQLNYGYTF
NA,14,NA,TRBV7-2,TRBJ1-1,TGTGCCAGCAGCTTAGTGTGGGGGGACACTGAAGCTTTCTTT,CASSLVWGDTEAFF
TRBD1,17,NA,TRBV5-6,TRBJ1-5,TGTGCCAGCAGCCGGGGGATGGGACAGGGTAGCAATCAGCCCCAGCATTTT,CASSRGMGQGSNQPQHF
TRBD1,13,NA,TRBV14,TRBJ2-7,TGTGCCAGCAGCTGGGACAGGGATTACGAGCAGTACTTC,CASSWDRDYEQYF
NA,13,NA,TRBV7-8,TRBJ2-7,TGTGCCAGCAGCTTCCCCGGGGCCTACGAGCAGTACTTC,CASSFPGAYEQYF
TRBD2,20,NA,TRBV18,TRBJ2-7,TGTGCCAGCTCACCACGGCGTAATATGGAGTCTAGCGGGACCTTTTACGAGCAGTACTTC,CASSPRRNMESSGTFYEQYF
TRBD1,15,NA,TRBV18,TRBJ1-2,TGTGCCAGCTCACCGGACAGGACAGTCGTTTATGGCTACACCTTC,CASSPDRTVVYGYTF
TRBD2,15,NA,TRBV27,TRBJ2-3,TGTGCCACCCATCATAGCGGGCTGAGCGCAGATACGCAGTATTTT,CATHHSGLSADTQYF
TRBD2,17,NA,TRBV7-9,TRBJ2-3,TGTGCCAGCAGCTTCGGACTAGCGGGGGGGATAACAGATACGCAGTATTTT,CASSFGLAGGITDTQYF
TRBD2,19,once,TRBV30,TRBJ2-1,TGTGCCTGGAGTAAGTACGAAAGAAGCGGGACGTTCTCCTACAATGAGCAGTTCTTC,CAWSKYERSGTFSYNEQFF
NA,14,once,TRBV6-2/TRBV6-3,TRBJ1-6,TGTGCCAGCAGCAACACAGTTTCGAGTCAACCCCTCCACTTT,CASSNTVSSQPLHF
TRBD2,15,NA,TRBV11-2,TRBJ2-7,TGTGCCAGCAGCTTAGTTACTAGCGGCTCCTACGAGCAGTACTTC,CASSLVTSGSYEQYF